One sample yielded the 7 T cell receptor beta chains listed below, sequenced in a study of vaccination effects on CD4 cells after COVID-19. In the ViraFEST assay, antigen-specific CD4+ clonotypes were identified by expansion after peptide-pool stimulation. Having been cultured for about 10 days, the cells underwent CD4+ T cell isolation. Recipients of the vaccine had no prior SARS-CoV-2 infection and negative nucleocapsid antibodies. The table came from immunoSEQ multiplex PCR; TCRdb's copy has only in-frame clones and leaves some out. Of tens of thousands of clones in the sample, roughly 80% were seen once. These TCRs are of unknown antigen specificity. Specimen: CD4+ T cells from PBMCs cultured with HCoV-OC43 spike peptides, collected before COVID-19 vaccination. The subset is: HCoV-OC43 spike overlapping peptide pool stimulation. These TCRs come from a human donor who received a COVID-19 vaccine.

This clone was recorded a few times. The chain has TRBV7-9 and TRBJ2-2, with D maybe TRBD1 (6 bases). Germline V gives CDR1 SEHNR, CDR2 FQNEAQ (reference sequence). V shed 5 bases and J shed 7 bases, with 11 bases lying between them. The CDR3 covers 13 residues. Here the CDR3 reads CASSPNRDGELFF. The CDR3 DNA follows: TGTGCCAGCAGCCCCAACAGGGACGGGGAGCTGTTTTTT.

This clone appeared a single time. The rearrangement joins TRBV24-1 to TRBJ2-3, with D unclear. CDR3 length: 16 residues. Between the trimmed V and J ends, which lost 4 bases and 2 bases, there was a span of 15 bases. Germline values: CDR1 KGHDR, CDR2 SFDVKD. The CDR3 reads CATSDPLNDLTDTQYF. CDR3 DNA: TGTGCCACCAGTGACCCGTTGAATGACCTCACAGATACGCAGTATTTT.

The chain carries TRBV4-3 and TRBJ2-4; D is unresolved. Germline CDR1 LGHNA, CDR2 YSLEER. The CDR3 is made up of 14 amino acids. The V end was cut by 0 bases, the J end by 5 bases, with 8 bases between. The CDR3 nucleotides read TGCGCCAGCAGCCAAGAGGTACTCCAAAACATTCAGTACTTC. Translated: CASSQEVLQNIQYF.

The chain uses TRBV6-2 or TRBV6-3 and TRBJ2-5, with no clear D. CDR3 length equals 12 residues. Germline CDR1 is MNHEY and CDR2 is SVGEGT. The ends were cut back, 5 bases at V and 5 bases at J, with 9 bases in the middle. CDR3 DNA sequence: TGTGCCAGCAGTGTGACCTTGGAGACCCAGTACTTC. Protein product: CASSVTLETQYF.

The CDR3 bases are TGCGCCAGCAGCTTCACAGGGGCAACTAATGAAAAACTGTTTTTT. It codes for CASSFTGATNEKLFF. This chain connects TRBV5-1 to TRBJ1-4; 7 bases fit TRBD1. The CDR3 sequence is 15 residues long. CDR1 and CDR2 from the germline V gene are SGHRS and YFSETQ. Trimming at V came to 2 bases and at J to 0 bases, leaving 1 base not matched to a gene.

In this sample, this clone turned up once. The chain has TRBV6-1 and TRBJ1-4; TRBD1 agrees at 9 bases. Germline-derived CDR1 and CDR2 are MNHNS and SASEGT. Trimming took 4 bases from V and 4 from J; bases not matched to a gene: 7. This CDR3 region has 16 residues. The CDR3 loop is CASSGGQGTNNEKLFF. CDR3 sequence (DNA): TGTGCCAGCAGTGGGGGACAGGGAACGAATAATGAAAAACTGTTTTTT.

The genes are TRBV28 and TRBJ2-5; D tentatively fits TRBD1 or TRBD2 (6 bases each). CDR1 and CDR2 from the germline V gene are MDHEN and SYDVKM. Between the trimmed V and J ends, which lost 10 bases and 4 bases, there was a span of 19 bases. The length of the CDR3 is 14 residues. The CDR3 DNA is TGTGCCACCCAAAGGGGGGCCGGTATAGAGACCCAGTACTTC. Translated: CATQRGAGIETQYF.